The 27 T cell receptor beta chains in this list originate from one sample, sequenced in a study of PD-1 blockade in classical Hodgkin lymphoma. This sample's time point: cycle 4 day 1 (C4D1), after five to seven weeks of nivolumab. Every single patient, without exception, relapsed after autologous stem cell transplantation, and brentuximab vedotin exposure varied. The study purified CD4+ T cells from thawed PBMCs using magnetic negative selection. Clones were read by immunoSEQ multiplex PCR, and TCRdb kept only the in-frame ones, dropping some. The table has around 27,000 clones, approximately 85% seen once. Specimen: CD4+ T cells from blood, collected before the fourth cycle of nivolumab. These receptor sequences come from a human donor with classical Hodgkin lymphoma.

This clone was counted between two and nine times. The chain couples TRBV19 to TRBJ1-2; D might be TRBD1 (5 bases). Germline CDR1 reads LNHDA; CDR2 reads SQIVND (reference sequence). V was trimmed by 6 bases and J by 8 bases, leaving 25 bases between them. The CDR3 extends over 16 amino acids. The DNA for the CDR3 is TGTGCCAGTAGCTATGTATTGGGGCAGTGGGGCGGAGGCTACACCTTC. Translation gives CASSYVLGQWGGGYTF.

The J gene is TRBJ1-6, the V gene TRBV4-3; no reliable D call. The germline V and J ends were trimmed by 0 bases and 0 bases, with 12 bases remaining between them. Germline V lookup: CDR1 LGHNA, CDR2 YSLEER. The CDR3 runs to 18 residues. CDR3 in amino acids: CASSQDPGGGSYNSPLHF. CDR3 sequence (DNA): TGCGCCAGCAGCCAAGACCCCGGTGGTGGCTCCTATAATTCACCCCTCCACTTT.

This chain links TRBV5-1 with TRBJ2-2; D ambiguous. Germline V lookup: CDR1 SGHRS, CDR2 YFSETQ. Trimming pared 1 base from V and 4 bases from J, leaving 5 bases between. The CDR3 has 13 residues. In nucleotides, the CDR3 is TGCGCCAGCAGCTTGAACACCACCGGGGAGCTGTTTTTT. It is translated as CASSLNTTGELFF.

The V and J genes are TRBV28 and TRBJ1-4; D uncertain. The CDR3 is made up of 12 amino acids. Germline V gives CDR1 MDHEN, CDR2 SYDVKM. V was cut by 2 bases and J by 8 bases, with 6 bases left in between. The CDR3 DNA reads as TGTGCCAGCAGTTTAGTGGAAGAAAAACTGTTTTTT. Amino acids: CASSLVEEKLFF.

J is TRBJ2-1 and V is TRBV11-2; TRBD2 matches 8 bases. V dropped 0 bases and J dropped 7; count of bases not matched to a gene: 5. Germline V CDR1 and CDR2: SGHAT, FQNNGV. The CDR3 length is 15 residues. The CDR3 DNA is TGTGCCAGCAGCTTAGATCGGGCTAGCGGGAATGAGCAGTTCTTC. This sequence encodes CASSLDRASGNEQFF.

This clone was observed a single time. The rearrangement links TRBV5-4 to TRBJ1-2; perhaps TRBD1 as D (5 bases). The germline V and J ends were trimmed by 4 bases and 5 bases, with 12 bases remaining between them. The CDR3 covers 13 residues. In germline, CDR1 is SGHNT, CDR2 YYREEE (reference sequence). For the CDR3, the DNA is TGTGCCAGCAGCCCGAGGGGACCATATGGCTACACCTTC. Protein product: CASSPRGPYGYTF.

The chain is built from TRBV28 and TRBJ1-2; D gene uncertain. The V end lost 3 bases, the J end lost 0 bases, and 5 bases lay between the germline ends. Germline-derived CDR1 and CDR2 are MDHEN and SYDVKM. CDR3 size: 13 residues. CDR3: CASSFGSNYGYTF. The CDR3 DNA reads TGTGCCAGCAGTTTTGGATCTAACTATGGCTACACCTTC.

The rearrangement joins TRBV4-1 to TRBJ2-3, with D possibly TRBD1 on 5 matching bases. Trimming removed 1 base at V and 2 bases at J, with 7 bases between. Germline-derived CDR1 and CDR2 are MGHRA and YSYEKL. This CDR3 spans 14 amino acids. The CDR3 region has the DNA TGCGCCAGCAGCCAAGGGACACTCACAGATACGCAGTATTTT. It translates to CASSQGTLTDTQYF.

This clone is classed as medium-sized. The rearrangement uses TRBV2 and TRBJ2-7; D unresolved. This CDR3 contains 14 residues. Germline V gives CDR1 SNHLY, CDR2 FYNNEI. Trimming shortened V by 7 bases and J by 0 bases, and 13 bases separated the two germline ends. In nucleotides, the CDR3 is TGTGCCAGCAAGGCCACGGTGACCTCCTACGAGCAGTACTTC. Translating it yields CASKATVTSYEQYF.

CDR3 in DNA: TGTGCCAGCAGTGAAACTTCCGGGACAGGGACTGAAGCTTTCTTT. It yields the protein CASSETSGTGTEAFF. V is TRBV2 and J is TRBJ1-1, with 9 bases identical to TRBD1. Germline V CDR1 and CDR2: SNHLY, FYNNEI. The CDR3 loop spans 15 amino acids. Losses at the gene ends were 2 bases for V and 5 bases for J; bases not matched to a gene: 6.

The gene calls are TRBV2 and TRBJ2-3; 8 nucleotides match TRBD1. Per the germline V gene, CDR1 is SNHLY and CDR2 is FYNNEI. The V gene end was trimmed by 5 bases and the J gene end by 2 bases; junction bases not matched to a gene: 3. The CDR3 is 14 amino acids. This chain's CDR3 is CASSRDRNTDTQYF. The CDR3 nucleotides read TGTGCCAGCAGTCGGGACAGGAACACAGATACGCAGTATTTT. Complete variable domain (other parts from reference TRBV2 and TRBJ2-3): EPEVTQTPSHQVTQMGQEVILRCVPISNHLYFYWYRQILGQKVEFLVSFYNNEISEKSEIFDDQFSVERPDGSNFTLKIRSTKLEDSAMYFCASSRDRNTDTQYFGPGTRLTVL.

This clone was seen only once. The V call is TRBV14, the J call TRBJ1-2; 7 bases are a match to TRBD1. The CDR3 contains 15 residues. The J segment lost 7 bases and the V segment lost 0 bases, leaving 8 bases of the junction unmatched. Per germline, CDR1 SGHDN and CDR2 FVKESK. The CDR3 sequence: CASSQDLGGGAGYTF. CDR3 nucleotide sequence: TGTGCCAGCAGCCAAGATCTGGGAGGGGGCGCTGGCTACACCTTC.

V gene TRBV11-2 combines with J gene TRBJ1-1, with D unclear. Germline V gene data show CDR1 as SGHAT and CDR2 as FQNNGV. This CDR3 has 13 amino acids. The ends were cut back, 2 bases at V and 6 bases at J, with 10 bases in the middle. CDR3 sequence: CASSLSQRAEAFF. Written as DNA, the CDR3 is TGTGCCAGCAGCTTATCTCAACGCGCTGAAGCTTTCTTT.

The chain couples TRBV2 to TRBJ2-7, with a weak D call TRBD1 (6 bases). In germline, CDR1 is SNHLY, CDR2 FYNNEI. The CDR3 is made up of 13 amino acids. Trimming took 3 bases from V and 3 from J, leaving 9 bases between them. Here the CDR3 reads CASSDGQNYEQYF. CDR3 bases: TGTGCCAGCAGTGATGGACAGAACTACGAGCAGTACTTC.

This clone was observed once. The rearrangement uses TRBV28 and TRBJ2-7, with 7 bases identical to TRBD2. Germline CDR1 is MDHEN and CDR2 is SYDVKM. V dropped 4 bases and J dropped 4; count of bases not matched to a gene: 10. This CDR3 is built from 15 residues. CDR3 loop: CASSSGGRGGYEQYF. As DNA, the CDR3 is TGTGCCAGCAGTTCCGGCGGGAGAGGAGGGTACGAGCAGTACTTC.

Note on this clone: A read error may produce the germline difference seen at one junction end. V gene TRBV7-7 combines with J gene TRBJ2-1; D tentatively fits TRBD1 or TRBD2 (6 bases each). Germline CDR1 SSHAT, CDR2 FNYEAQ (reference sequence). The CDR3 has 14 residues. The CDR3 nucleotides are TGTGCTAGCAGCTCATACGGCAGGGGAGGCGAGCAGTTCTTC. Encoded protein: CASSSYGRGGEQFF.

The chain uses TRBV7-8 and TRBJ1-1, with a tentative D call TRBD1 (5 bases). The germline V gene encodes CDR1 SGHVS and CDR2 FQNEAQ. Between the trimmed V and J ends, which lost 3 bases and 5 bases, there was a span of 19 bases. CDR3 length: 16 residues. CDR3 region: CASSFRPQGGKTEAFF. Written as DNA, the CDR3 is TGTGCCAGCAGCTTTAGGCCCCAGGGAGGGAAGACTGAAGCTTTCTTT.

The chain carries TRBV28 and TRBJ2-1; a weak D match, TRBD2 (6 bases). The CDR3 totals 15 residues. Trimming took 6 bases from V and 2 from J, leaving 14 bases between them. Per the germline V gene, CDR1 is MDHEN and CDR2 is SYDVKM. In DNA form, the CDR3 reads TGTGCCAGCAGCCCACTAGCTGTAGCCTACAATGAGCAGTTCTTC. Its protein is CASSPLAVAYNEQFF. The variable domain in full, completed from reference TRBV28 and TRBJ2-1, reads DVKVTQSSRYLVKRTGEKVFLECVQDMDHENMFWYRQDPGLGLRLIYFSYDVKMKEKGDIPEGYSVSREKKERFSLILESASTNQTSMYLCASSPLAVAYNEQFFGPGTRLTVL.

The V call is TRBV2, the J call TRBJ2-3; 7 bases agree with TRBD1. Germline-derived CDR1 and CDR2 are SNHLY and FYNNEI. V shed 3 bases and J 1 base; nucleotides not matched to a gene: 4. This CDR3 spans 15 amino acids. The CDR3 region has the DNA TGTGCCAGCAGTGAGTTTACAGGGGGCACAGATACGCAGTATTTT. Translated, it gives CASSEFTGGTDTQYF.

The rearrangement joins TRBV7-9 to TRBJ2-2; D uncertain. Between the trimmed V and J ends, which lost 4 bases and 7 bases, there was a span of 4 bases. Germline-derived CDR1 and CDR2 are SEHNR and FQNEAQ (reference sequence). The CDR3 is made up of 11 amino acids. The CDR3 nucleotides read TGTGCCAGCAGCTCCCGCGGGGAGCTGTTTTTT. Translated: CASSSRGELFF.

This chain links TRBV19 with TRBJ2-7; possibly TRBD2 for D (6 bases). The CDR3 covers 13 residues. Germline loops: CDR1 LNHDA, CDR2 SQIVND (reference sequence). V was shortened by 8 bases and J by 3 bases, with 14 bases between the two germline ends. CDR3 nucleotides: TGTGCCAGTGGACCACTAGCCGGCTACGAGCAGTACTTC. Its protein is CASGPLAGYEQYF.

This chain links TRBV29-1 with TRBJ2-1; TRBD1 matches at 9 bases. This CDR3 spans 15 amino acids. The J segment lost 4 bases and the V segment lost 6 bases, leaving 10 bases of the junction unmatched. Germline CDR1 is SQVTM and CDR2 is ANQGSEA. Here the CDR3 reads CSVATGTGYYNEQFF. The CDR3 region has the DNA TGCAGCGTCGCGACCGGGACAGGGTATTACAATGAGCAGTTCTTC.

The chain has TRBV23-1 and TRBJ2-1; 10 nucleotides line up with TRBD2. TRBV23-1 is placed among ORFs of uncertain function. The V gene end was trimmed by 6 bases and the J gene end by 10 bases; junction bases not matched to a gene: 12. The CDR3 is 15 residues long. The CDR3 nucleotides are TGCGCCAGCAGCACCCCACTAGCGGGATGCCTCGAGCAGTTCTTC. Protein product: CASSTPLAGCLEQFF.

The chain has TRBV7-9 and TRBJ2-3, with 8 bases matching TRBD2. J lost 3 bases, V lost 1 base, and 9 bases had no gene match. Germline CDR1 and CDR2: SEHNR and FQNEAQ (reference sequence). The CDR3 consists of 17 residues. CDR3 sequence (DNA): TGTGCCAGCAGCTTAGGATCAGCGGGAGCAAGGACAGATACGCAGTATTTT. Its translation: CASSLGSAGARTDTQYF.

The chain is built from TRBV28 and TRBJ2-7; 7 bases match TRBD1. The CDR3 totals 15 residues. V was clipped by 8 bases and J by 0 bases; unmatched bases: 10. The germline V gene encodes CDR1 MDHEN and CDR2 SYDVKM. This CDR3 is CASQQQGSPSYEQYF. CDR3 DNA sequence: TGTGCCAGCCAACAACAGGGGTCTCCCTCCTACGAGCAGTACTTC.

V usage is TRBV5-1 and J usage is TRBJ2-4, with 7 positions matching TRBD2. This CDR3 has 15 residues. Germline V gene data show CDR1 as SGHRS and CDR2 as YFSETQ. The trim removed 2 bases at V and 0 bases at J, leaving 2 bases unmatched. The CDR3 DNA is TGCGCCAGCAGCTTCAGGGAGGGAGCCAAAAACATTCAGTACTTC. Amino acid sequence: CASSFREGAKNIQYF.

The rearrangement links TRBV28 to TRBJ2-2; TRBD2 agrees at 10 bases. J was trimmed by 3 bases and V by 3 bases; bases with no gene match: 10. The CDR3 runs to 18 residues. Per the germline V gene, CDR1 is MDHEN and CDR2 is SYDVKM. The CDR3: CASSFPRTSGDYTGELFF. CDR3 sequence (DNA): TGTGCCAGCAGTTTCCCGCGGACTAGCGGAGACTACACCGGGGAGCTGTTTTTT.